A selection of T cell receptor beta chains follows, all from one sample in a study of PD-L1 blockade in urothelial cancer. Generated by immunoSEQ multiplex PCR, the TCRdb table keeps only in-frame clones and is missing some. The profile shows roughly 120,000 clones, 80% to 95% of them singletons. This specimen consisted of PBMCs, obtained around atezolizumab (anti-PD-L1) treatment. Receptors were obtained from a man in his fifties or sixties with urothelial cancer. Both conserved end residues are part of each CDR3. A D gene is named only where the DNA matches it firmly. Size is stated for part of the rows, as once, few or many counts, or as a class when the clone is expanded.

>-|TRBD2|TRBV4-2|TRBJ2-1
TGTGCCAGCAGCCAAGAATTTGGGACTAGGGGAGGCGAGCAGTTCTTC
CASSQEFGTRGGEQFF
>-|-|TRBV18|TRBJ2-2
TGTGCCAGCTCACCACCCAGCGAGATCACCAGGGAGCTGTTTTTT
CASSPPSEITRELFF
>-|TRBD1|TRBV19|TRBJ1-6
TGTGCCAGTAGTACACGAACAGGGGCGGGCAATAATTCACCCCTCCACTTT
CASSTRTGAGNNSPLHF
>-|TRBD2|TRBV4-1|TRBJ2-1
TGCGCCAGCAGCCGCCCGACTAGCGGGGGGTCTAACAATGAGCAGTTCTTC
CASSRPTSGGSNNEQFF
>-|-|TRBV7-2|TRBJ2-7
TGTGCCAGCAGCCAGGACTACTACGAGCAGTACTTC
CASSQDYYEQYF
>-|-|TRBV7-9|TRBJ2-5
TGTGCCAGCAGCTCCGGTACAGGGCAAGAGACCCAGTACTTC
CASSSGTGQETQYF
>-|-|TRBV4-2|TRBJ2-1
TGTGCCAGCAGCCAAGATCGGGATCCTTCCTCCAATGAGCAGTTCTTC
CASSQDRDPSSNEQFF
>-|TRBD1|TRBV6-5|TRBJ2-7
TGTGCCAGCAGTTGGGACAGGGGGACCTACGCGCAGTACTTC
CASSWDRGTYAQYF
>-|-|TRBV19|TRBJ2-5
TGTGCCAGTAGCCAACGGGGGGCCCTGGCCGAGACCCAGTACTTC
CASSQRGALAETQYF
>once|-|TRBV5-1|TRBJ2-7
TGCGCCAGCAGCTTCGGACAGATCTACGAGCAGTACTTC
CASSFGQIYEQYF
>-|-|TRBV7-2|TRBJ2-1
TGTGCCAGCAATTCTTACGGGAGCTCCTACAATGAGCAGTTCTTC
CASNSYGSSYNEQFF
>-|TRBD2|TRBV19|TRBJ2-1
TGTGCCAGTAGTCCGCGACTAGCGAACTACAATGAGCAGTTCTTC
CASSPRLANYNEQFF
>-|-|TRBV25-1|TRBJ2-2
TGTGCCAGCAGTGAAGGGGCGCAGAACACCGGGGAGCTGTTTTTT
CASSEGAQNTGELFF
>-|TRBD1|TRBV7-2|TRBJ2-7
TGTGCCAGCAGCTCAGCGGAATGGACAGGTCGGTACTTC
CASSSAEWTGRYF
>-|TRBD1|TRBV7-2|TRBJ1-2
TGTGCCAGCAGAGGGGGCGTCTACTATGGCTACACCTTC
CASRGGVYYGYTF
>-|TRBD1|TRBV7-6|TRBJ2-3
TGTGCCAGCAGCTTAGCCGGGACAGGGTTTTCAGATACGCAGTATTTT
CASSLAGTGFSDTQYF
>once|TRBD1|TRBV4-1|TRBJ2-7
TGCGCCAGCAGCCAAGACGGGACAGGGTCCTACGAGCAGTACTTC
CASSQDGTGSYEQYF
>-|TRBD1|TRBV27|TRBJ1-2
TGTGCCAGCAGTGCCCTCACAGGGGGCGGATTCTATGGCTACACCTTC
CASSALTGGGFYGYTF
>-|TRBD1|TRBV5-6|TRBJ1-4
TGTGCCAGCAGCTTGGGACAGGGGACCCTTGTTAATGAAAAACTGTTTTTT
CASSLGQGTLVNEKLFF
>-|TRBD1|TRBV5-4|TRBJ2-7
TGTGCCAGCAGCCGGGACAGGCCCTACGAGCAGTACTTC
CASSRDRPYEQYF
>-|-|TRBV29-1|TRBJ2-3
TGCAGCGTTGAAGAGGCAGGAACAGATACGCAGTATTTT
CSVEEAGTDTQYF
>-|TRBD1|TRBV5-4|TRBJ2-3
TGTGCCAGCAGCATAGGACAGGGGGGCACAGATACGCAGTATTTT
CASSIGQGGTDTQYF
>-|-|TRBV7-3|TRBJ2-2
TGTGCCAGCAGCTCCCCGGAGACCGGGGAGCTGTTTTTT
CASSSPETGELFF
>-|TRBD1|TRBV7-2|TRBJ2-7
TGTGCCAGCAGCCAAAGGGGACAGGGTTTATCTTACGAGCAGTACTTC
CASSQRGQGLSYEQYF
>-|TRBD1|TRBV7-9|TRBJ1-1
TGTGCCAGCGGATGGACAGGGACCACTGAAGCTTTCTTT
CASGWTGTTEAFF
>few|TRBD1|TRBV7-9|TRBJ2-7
TGTGCCAGCGGGGGAAGGGGGCCGCGGCAGTACTTC
CASGGRGPRQYF
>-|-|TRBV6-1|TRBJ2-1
TGTGCCAGCAGGGAGGGACAGACCAACTACAATGAGCAGTTCTTC
CASREGQTNYNEQFF
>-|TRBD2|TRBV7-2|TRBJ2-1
TGTGCCAGCAGCTTAGTTCCACGGGGGGGAGAGCAGTTCTTC
CASSLVPRGGEQFF
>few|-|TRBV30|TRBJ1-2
TGTGCCTGGAGTGGACAGTTGGGTGCCTACACCTTC
CAWSGQLGAYTF
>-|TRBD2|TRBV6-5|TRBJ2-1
TGTGCCAGCAGTTGGGGACTAGCGGGACTTGAGCAGTTCTTC
CASSWGLAGLEQFF
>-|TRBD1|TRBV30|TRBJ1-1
TGTGCCTGGAGCGGTTCTGGGACAGGGGCCCTGAACACTGAAGCTTTCTTT
CAWSGSGTGALNTEAFF